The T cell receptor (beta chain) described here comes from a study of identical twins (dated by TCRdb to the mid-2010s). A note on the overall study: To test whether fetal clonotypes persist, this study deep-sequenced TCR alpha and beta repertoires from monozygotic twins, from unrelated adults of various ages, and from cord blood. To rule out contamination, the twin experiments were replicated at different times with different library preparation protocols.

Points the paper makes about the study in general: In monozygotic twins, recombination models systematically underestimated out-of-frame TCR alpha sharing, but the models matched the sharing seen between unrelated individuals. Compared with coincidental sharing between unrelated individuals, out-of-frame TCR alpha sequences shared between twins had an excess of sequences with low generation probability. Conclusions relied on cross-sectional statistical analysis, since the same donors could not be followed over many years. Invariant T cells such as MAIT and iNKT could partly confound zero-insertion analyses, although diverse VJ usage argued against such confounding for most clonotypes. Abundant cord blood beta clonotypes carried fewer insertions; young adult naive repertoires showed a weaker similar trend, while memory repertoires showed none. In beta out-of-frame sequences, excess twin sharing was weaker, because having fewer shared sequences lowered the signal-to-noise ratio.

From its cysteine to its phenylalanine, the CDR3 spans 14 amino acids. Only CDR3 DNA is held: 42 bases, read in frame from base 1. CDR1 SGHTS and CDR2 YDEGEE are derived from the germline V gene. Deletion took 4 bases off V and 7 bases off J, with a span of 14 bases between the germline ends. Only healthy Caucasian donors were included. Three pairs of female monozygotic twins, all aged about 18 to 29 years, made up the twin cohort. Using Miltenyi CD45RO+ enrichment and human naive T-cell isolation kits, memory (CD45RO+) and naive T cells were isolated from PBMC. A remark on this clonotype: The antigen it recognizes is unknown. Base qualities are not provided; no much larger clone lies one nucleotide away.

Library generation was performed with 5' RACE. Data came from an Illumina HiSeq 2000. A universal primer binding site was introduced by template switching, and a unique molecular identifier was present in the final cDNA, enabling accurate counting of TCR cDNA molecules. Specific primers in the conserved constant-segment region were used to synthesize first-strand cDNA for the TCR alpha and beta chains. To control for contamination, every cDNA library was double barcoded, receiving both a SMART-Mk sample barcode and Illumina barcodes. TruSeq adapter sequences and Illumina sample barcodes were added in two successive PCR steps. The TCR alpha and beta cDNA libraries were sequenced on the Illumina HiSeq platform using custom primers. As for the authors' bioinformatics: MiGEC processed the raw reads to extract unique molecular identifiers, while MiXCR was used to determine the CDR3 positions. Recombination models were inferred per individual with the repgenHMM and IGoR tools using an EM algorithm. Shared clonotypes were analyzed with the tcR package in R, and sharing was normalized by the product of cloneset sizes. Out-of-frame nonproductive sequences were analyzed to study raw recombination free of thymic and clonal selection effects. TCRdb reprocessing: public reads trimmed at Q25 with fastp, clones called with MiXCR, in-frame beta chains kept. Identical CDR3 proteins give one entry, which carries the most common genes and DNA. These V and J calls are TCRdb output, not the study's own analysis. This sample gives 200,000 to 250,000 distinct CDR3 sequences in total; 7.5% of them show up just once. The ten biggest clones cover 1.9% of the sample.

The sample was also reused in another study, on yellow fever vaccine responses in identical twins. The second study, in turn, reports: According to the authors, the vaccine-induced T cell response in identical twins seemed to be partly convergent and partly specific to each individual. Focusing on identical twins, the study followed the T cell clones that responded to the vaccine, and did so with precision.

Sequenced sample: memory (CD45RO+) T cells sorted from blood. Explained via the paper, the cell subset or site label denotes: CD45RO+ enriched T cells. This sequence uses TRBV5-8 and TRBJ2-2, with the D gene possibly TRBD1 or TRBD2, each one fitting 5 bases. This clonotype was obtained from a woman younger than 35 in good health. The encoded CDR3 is CASSPGLRCGELFF. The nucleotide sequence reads TGTGCCAGCAGCCCGGGGCTCCGTTGCGGGGAGCTGTTTTTT.